Below, 29 T cell receptor beta chains from the same sample are listed, as sequenced in a study of cytomegalovirus exposure and HLA in healthy donors. 13 Jbeta primers and 60 Vbeta primers were used for the PCR. Produced via immunoSEQ multiplex PCR; TCRdb's table is partial and in-frame only. The sample carries around 150,000 clones, approximately 78% recorded once. The specimen was PBMCs. The source of these receptors is a girl aged 2-10 years in good health and CMV-seropositive.

Only one count was recorded for this clone. The germline gene is not matched at one end of the junction; a read error may be the cause. The chain combines TRBV30 with TRBJ2-7, with D uncertain. The CDR3 has 11 residues. Germline V gene lookup returns CDR1 GTSNPN and CDR2 SVGIG (reference sequence). In DNA form, the CDR3 reads TGTGCCTGGGTCCCCCGTGAAGCGAACCTGTTC. Encoded protein: CAWVPREANLF.

The gene calls are TRBV5-6 and TRBJ2-7; 9 bases fit TRBD1. J was trimmed by 5 bases and V by 6 bases; bases with no gene match: 9. This CDR3 has 14 amino acids. The germline gives CDR1 SGHDT, CDR2 YYEEEE. The CDR3 nucleotides are TGTGCCAGCACGTTCACAGGGGGCGGCCACGAGCAGTACTTC. This gives the protein CASTFTGGGHEQYF.

This clone was seen just once. The V call is TRBV11-2, the J call TRBJ2-3, with TRBD1 matching 7 bases. V lost 8 bases and J lost 1; bases outside the gene matches: 3. The CDR3 sequence is 13 residues long. Germline-derived CDR1 and CDR2 are SGHAT and FQNNGV. CDR3 bases: TGTGCCAGCGTCCAGGGGGGCACAGATACGCAGTATTTT. Amino acids: CASVQGGTDTQYF.

The genes are TRBV27 and TRBJ1-5; 7 bases agree with TRBD1. V was clipped by 2 bases and J by 3 bases; unmatched bases: 10. This CDR3 is 17 amino acids long. From germline, CDR1 is MNHEY and CDR2 SMNVEV (reference sequence). Here the CDR3 DNA reads TGTGCCAGCAGTTTACTATCAGGGGGTGGGATCAATCAGCCCCAGCATTTT. It yields the protein CASSLLSGGGINQPQHF.

CDR3 coding DNA: TGTGCCAGCAGAGAGGGCGATCAGCCCCAGCATTTT. Amino acid sequence: CASREGDQPQHF. The V and J genes are TRBV6-1 and TRBJ1-5; no clear D. V lost 6 bases to trimming and J lost 5 bases, with 8 bases between them. Germline V gene data show CDR1 as MNHNS and CDR2 as SASEGT. This CDR3 spans 12 amino acids.

The J gene is TRBJ2-1, the V gene TRBV30, with 7 bases lining up with TRBD2. Germline trimming cut 1 base from V and 3 bases from J; bases unmatched to any gene: 6. The CDR3 runs to 15 residues. Germline values: CDR1 GTSNPN, CDR2 SVGIG (reference sequence). The CDR3 region has the DNA TGTGCCTGGAGTGCACTAGCGAGACACTACAATGAGCAGTTCTTC. Amino acid sequence: CAWSALARHYNEQFF. Combining the CDR3 with reference TRBV30 and TRBJ2-1 gives the whole variable domain SQTIHQWPATLVQPVGSPLSLECTVEGTSNPNLYWYRQAAGRGLQLLFYSVGIGQISSEVPQNLSASRPQDRQFILSSKKLLLSDSGFYLCAWSALARHYNEQFFGPGTRLTVL.

The chain combines TRBV18 with TRBJ2-3; no clear D. With 3 bases removed from V and 0 bases from J, the gap between germline ends came to 10 bases. CDR3 size: 15 residues. CDR1 KGHSH and CDR2 LQKENI come from the germline V gene. The CDR3 here is CASSPSSTSTDTQYF. For the CDR3, the DNA is TGTGCCAGCTCACCGTCAAGCACTAGCACAGATACGCAGTATTTT.

The chain has TRBV10-3 and TRBJ1-2; D not certain. The CDR3 length is 16 residues. Germline V lookup: CDR1 ENHRY, CDR2 SYGVKD. Trimming removed 0 bases from V and 3 bases from J, with 14 bases in between. In DNA form, the CDR3 reads TGTGCCATCAGTGAGTCGAAGCAGGTCCCCTACTATGGCTACACCTTC. Encoded protein: CAISESKQVPYYGYTF.

V is TRBV13 and J is TRBJ2-1; 11 positions agree with TRBD2. The trim removed 6 bases at V and 4 bases at J, leaving 8 bases unmatched. Germline V lookup: CDR1 PRHDT, CDR2 FYEKMQ (reference sequence). This CDR3 comprises 16 residues. The DNA of the CDR3 is TGTGCCAGCAGTTTGACTAGCGGGGACAGGTACAATGAGCAGTTCTTC. Its protein is CASSLTSGDRYNEQFF.

The V gene is TRBV5-1, the J gene TRBJ1-5; 7 bases match TRBD1. Germline trimming cut 0 bases from V and 6 bases from J; bases unmatched to any gene: 3. The CDR3 has 14 amino acids. CDR1 is SGHRS and CDR2 is YFSETQ in the germline V gene. CDR3 loop: CASSLEGGLQPQHF. The DNA of the CDR3 is TGCGCCAGCAGCTTGGAAGGGGGCCTTCAGCCCCAGCATTTT.

The chain employs TRBV28 and TRBJ2-5; possible D gene TRBD1, 6 bases. CDR3 length equals 16 residues. Germline V gene sequence: CDR1 MDHEN, CDR2 SYDVKM. V lost 2 bases, J lost 1 base, and 14 bases lay in between. The CDR3 sequence is CASSLPGEDPQETQYF. The DNA of the CDR3 is TGTGCCAGCAGTTTACCAGGGGAAGACCCCCAAGAGACCCAGTACTTC.

This chain links TRBV28 with TRBJ1-4; TRBD1 matches at 7 bases. The length of the CDR3 is 14 residues. V lost 7 bases to trimming and J lost 8 bases; unmatched junction nucleotides: 10. CDR1 is MDHEN, CDR2 SYDVKM, per germline. This CDR3 is CASTTRTGGEKLFF. The CDR3 DNA reads as TGTGCCAGCACCACCAGGACAGGTGGGGAAAAACTGTTTTTT. The full variable domain, rest sourced from reference TRBV28 and TRBJ1-4, is DVKVTQSSRYLVKRTGEKVFLECVQDMDHENMFWYRQDPGLGLRLIYFSYDVKMKEKGDIPEGYSVSREKKERFSLILESASTNQTSMYLCASTTRTGGEKLFFGSGTQLSVL.

V gene TRBV7-3 combines with J gene TRBJ1-1; D unclear. Germline loops: CDR1 SGHTA, CDR2 FQGTGA. V was trimmed by 5 bases and J by 5 bases, leaving 12 bases between them. The CDR3 is 13 amino acids. DNA for the CDR3: TGTGCCAGCAGCCCAGGTGTACTGACTGAAGCTTTCTTT. Amino acids: CASSPGVLTEAFF.

A few counts support this clone. This chain uses TRBV19 with TRBJ2-1, with 7 nucleotides matching TRBD2. CDR1 and CDR2 (germline): LNHDA, SQIVND (reference sequence). V was pared by 3 bases and J by 3 bases, with 8 bases of the junction left unmatched. The CDR3 covers 16 residues. The CDR3 loop reads CASSIDLGGGYNEQFF. The CDR3 DNA reads TGTGCCAGTAGTATCGACCTGGGGGGGGGCTACAATGAGCAGTTCTTC.

This chain links TRBV6-5 with TRBJ2-1; 14 bases map to TRBD2. The length of the CDR3 is 15 residues. Trimming removed 4 bases from V and 7 bases from J; junction bases left unmatched: 3. Germline V gene data show CDR1 as MNHEY and CDR2 as SVGAGI. This CDR3 reads CASSFGTSGSNEQFF. The CDR3 region has the DNA TGTGCCAGCAGTTTCGGGACTAGCGGGAGTAATGAGCAGTTCTTC.

V is TRBV19 and J is TRBJ2-7; 8 bases map to TRBD1. The CDR3 extends over 14 amino acids. Germline values: CDR1 LNHDA, CDR2 SQIVND (reference sequence). J gave up 5 bases and V 5 bases, and 8 bases lay outside the gene matches. The CDR3 protein is CASSSWTGLDEQYF. The CDR3 DNA reads as TGTGCCAGTAGTTCGTGGACAGGGCTCGACGAGCAGTACTTC.

The sample holds one count of this clone. J is TRBJ1-3 and V is TRBV27; 8 bases are shared with TRBD1. CDR3 size: 14 residues. The V gene's germline CDR1 is MNHEY and CDR2 SMNVEV (reference sequence). V dropped 6 bases and J dropped 6; count of bases not matched to a gene: 7. CDR3 sequence reads: CASSPDRGLNTIYF. In DNA, the CDR3 is TGTGCCAGCAGCCCAGACAGGGGCCTAAACACCATATATTTT.

This clone has more than one count but fewer than ten. The CDR3 bases are TGTGCCAGCAGCACCGGGACTAGCGGATACAATGAGCAGTTCTTC. This sequence encodes CASSTGTSGYNEQFF. The chain links TRBV5-4 to TRBJ2-1; 11 bases map to TRBD2. The CDR3 consists of 15 residues. Looked up from germline, CDR1 is SGHNT and CDR2 is YYREEE (reference sequence). V shed 4 bases, J shed 4 bases, and the junction held 4 bases outside the gene matches.

CDR3 sequence: CASRDTSGASYEQYF. CDR3 bases: TGTGCCAGCAGGGACACTAGCGGGGCCTCCTACGAGCAGTACTTC. The chain has TRBV2 and TRBJ2-7; TRBD2 matches 10 bases. The CDR3 length is 15 residues. V gave up 6 bases and J gave up 0 bases; unmatched junction bases: 5. Germline V CDR1 and CDR2: SNHLY, FYNNEI.

This clone showed up just a few times. This sequence joins TRBV4-2 and TRBJ1-4, with D possibly TRBD1 on 5 matching bases. Trimming left V 1 base short and J 7 bases short, with 10 bases between. Germline V lookup: CDR1 LGHNA, CDR2 YNFKEQ. This CDR3 has 14 residues. CDR3 DNA: TGTGCCAGCAGCCAAGGAGGGGACTCTGAAAAACTGTTTTTT. Amino acids: CASSQGGDSEKLFF.

The CDR3 nucleotides read TGTGCCTGCCCCGGGGGCGGGAGTAACACCGGGGAGCTGTTTTTT. Translated: CACPGGGSNTGELFF. The rearrangement uses TRBV30 and TRBJ2-2; D perhaps matches TRBD2 (7 bases). CDR1 and CDR2 from the germline V gene are GTSNPN and SVGIG (reference sequence). Trimming cost V 6 bases and J 2 bases, with 16 bases left between them. CDR3 length: 15 amino acids.

The chain has TRBV28 and TRBJ2-6, with D possibly matching TRBD2 (5 bases). Trimming shortened V by 5 bases and J by 0 bases, and 11 bases separated the two germline ends. CDR3 length equals 16 residues. Germline CDR1 and CDR2: MDHEN and SYDVKM. CDR3 nucleotide sequence: TGTGCCAGCAGTGGCCCGAGGGCCTCTGGGGCCAACGTCCTGACTTTC. It is translated as CASSGPRASGANVLTF.

The chain uses TRBV28 and TRBJ1-3; TRBD1 might be the D (6 bases). Germline assignment: CDR1 MDHEN and CDR2 SYDVKM. This CDR3 has 15 amino acids. Trimming left V 2 bases short and J 4 bases short, with 12 bases between. CDR3 protein: CASSLRAGVGNTIYF. CDR3 in DNA: TGTGCCAGCAGTTTACGGGCAGGGGTGGGAAACACCATATATTTT.

The chain recombines TRBV11-2 with TRBJ2-7, with 8 bases matching TRBD2. Losses at the gene ends were 1 base for V and 3 bases for J; bases not matched to a gene: 8. Germline V gives CDR1 SGHAT, CDR2 FQNNGV. CDR3 length: 16 amino acids. The CDR3: CASSLVTTSGLYEQYF. The CDR3 region has the DNA TGTGCCAGCAGCTTAGTGACCACTAGCGGCCTCTACGAGCAGTACTTC.

This clone was observed a few times. The V gene is TRBV5-4, the J gene TRBJ1-5, with 9 nucleotides matching TRBD1. J was trimmed by 6 bases and V by 4 bases; bases with no gene match: 5. In germline, CDR1 is SGHNT, CDR2 YYREEE (reference sequence). CDR3 length equals 14 residues. The CDR3 nucleotides read TGTGCCAGCAGCGTCGACAGGGGGGGTCAGCCCCAGCATTTT. This sequence encodes CASSVDRGGQPQHF.

Turning to this clone: One end of the junction fails to match germline, which may point to a read error. J is TRBJ2-7 and V is TRBV9; TRBD2 matches 12 bases. The CDR3 covers 15 residues. Germline V gene sequence: CDR1 SGDLS, CDR2 YYNGEE. CDR3 protein: CASSALAGGPYEQYF. The DNA for the CDR3 is TGTGCCAGTAGCGCCCTAGCGGGAGGGCCCTACGAGCAGTACTTC. Looking up the rest from reference TRBV9 and TRBJ2-7 gives the full variable domain: DSGVTQTPKHLITATGQRVTLRCSPRSGDLSVYWYQQSLDQGLQFLIQYYNGEERAKGNILERFSAQQFPDLHSELNLSSLELGDSALYFCASSALAGGPYEQYFGPGTRLTVT.

This chain connects TRBV7-2 to TRBJ2-5; perhaps TRBD1 as D (6 bases). V was trimmed by 4 bases and J by 2 bases, leaving 8 bases between them. CDR1 is SGHTA and CDR2 is FQGNSA in the germline V gene. The CDR3 sequence is 13 residues long. CDR3 DNA: TGTGCCAGCAGCTATGGACAGCAAGAGACCCAGTACTTC. As protein: CASSYGQQETQYF.

The rearrangement uses TRBV7-9 and TRBJ2-7; 9 bases agree with TRBD1. Germline V gene data show CDR1 as SEHNR and CDR2 as FQNEAQ (reference sequence). The CDR3 is 16 amino acids. Trimming at V came to 5 bases and at J to 3 bases, leaving 11 bases not matched to a gene. The DNA for the CDR3 is TGTGCCAGCAGCCCTACAGGGACAGGGAAGGTCTACGAGCAGTACTTC. This translates into CASSPTGTGKVYEQYF.

This clone has more than one count but fewer than ten. The gene calls are TRBV2 and TRBJ2-7, with D uncertain. The V and J ends lost 7 bases and 5 bases respectively, with 12 bases between them. Germline CDR1 SNHLY, CDR2 FYNNEI. The CDR3 runs to 12 residues. The CDR3 bases are TGTGCCAGCAACCCCTATTTCGACGAGCAGTACTTC. This encodes CASNPYFDEQYF.